Sequencing of this T cell receptor beta chain was carried out in a study of T-cell reconstitution after alpha-beta-depleted transplantation in children. TCRbeta library construction was performed incorporating unique molecular identifiers. TCRdb reprocessed the PCR reads with MiXCR, giving one entry per CDR3 protein. The table shows almost 500,000 distinct CDR3 sequences, with under 15% occurring only once. Germline-derived CDR1 and CDR2 are MNHEY and SVGEGT. The CDR3 has 23 amino acids. The germline V and J ends were trimmed by 0 bases and 0 bases, with 27 bases remaining between them. The genes are TRBV6-2 or TRBV6-3 and TRBJ2-6; D unclear. The sequence derives from a human donor who donated a stem cell graft to a child with combined immunodeficiency. This material consisted of PBMCs from the stem cell graft donor, taken from the stem cell graft. The chain's CDR3 is CASSYSNPGSPFFSSSGANVLTF. CDR3 in DNA: TGTGCCAGCAGTTACTCGAATCCTGGCAGCCCGTTTTTCTCCAGCTCTGGGGCCAACGTCCTGACTTTC.